A selection of T cell receptor beta chains follows, all from one sample in a study of T cell responses to AZD1222 COVID-19 vaccine. Profiling relied on immunoSEQ multiplex PCR, and the TCRdb table lists in-frame clones only, not all of them. The table includes about 100,000 clones, roughly 87% detected once. Here the sequenced sample was peripheral blood, taken 28 days after the second AZD1222 dose. The receptor set was obtained from an adult who received the AZD1222 COVID-19 vaccine. CDR3s include the opening cysteine and the closing phenylalanine or tryptophan. D genes are given only for firm matches. Size is omitted from some rows. Given values are once, few, many or a class for expanded clones.

>-|TRBJ2-3|-|TRBV3-1/TRBV3-2
CASSQGLSTDTQYF
TGTGCCAGCAGCCAGGGACTTTCCACAGATACGCAGTATTTT
>TRBD2|TRBJ2-1|-|TRBV19
CASSILGLAGGIHLF
TGTGCCAGTAGTATCCTGGGACTAGCGGGAGGGATTCACCTCTTC
>-|TRBJ1-5|-|TRBV6-5
CASSWTGVGNQPQHF
TGTGCCAGCAGTTGGACTGGAGTAGGCAATCAGCCCCAGCATTTT
>-|TRBJ1-1|-|TRBV6-5
CASRWGTEAFF
TGTGCCAGCAGGTGGGGAACTGAAGCTTTCTTT
>-|TRBJ2-1|-|TRBV24-1
CATSDPTGSYNEQFF
TGTGCCACCAGTGATCCAACGGGGTCCTACAATGAGCAGTTCTTC
>-|TRBJ1-4|-|TRBV23-1
CASSQTFPGFASEKLFF
TGCGCCAGCAGTCAAACATTTCCAGGGTTCGCGTCTGAAAAACTGTTTTTT
>-|TRBJ1-2|-|TRBV6-1
CASSEGRSYGYTF
TGTGCCAGCAGTGAAGGTCGTTCCTATGGCTACACCTTC
>-|TRBJ2-1|once|TRBV5-1
CASSLVSSTNNEQFF
TGCGCCAGCAGCTTGGTGTCCTCAACCAACAATGAGCAGTTCTTC
>-|TRBJ2-3|-|TRBV27
CASSKWGDYGTDTQYF
TGTGCCAGCAGTAAGTGGGGCGACTATGGGACAGATACGCAGTATTTT
>-|TRBJ1-4|-|TRBV9
CASSVEGEEGEKLFF
TGTGCCAGCAGCGTAGAGGGCGAAGAAGGGGAAAAACTGTTTTTT
>-|TRBJ2-7|-|TRBV27
CASSLLGVTYEQYF
TGTGCCAGCAGTTTACTGGGGGTAACCTACGAGCAGTACTTC
>TRBD1|TRBJ1-6|-|TRBV9
CASSVETGPNSPLHF
TGTGCCAGCAGCGTGGAGACAGGGCCTAATTCACCCCTCCACTTT
>-|TRBJ1-6|-|TRBV9
CASSVVSGAASPLHF
TGTGCCAGCAGCGTAGTATCGGGGGCGGCCTCACCCCTCCACTTT
>TRBD1|TRBJ1-2|once|TRBV7-9
CASSLEPGTGGYGYTF
TGTGCCAGCAGCTTAGAACCCGGGACAGGGGGGTATGGCTACACCTTC
>-|TRBJ1-1|few|TRBV19
CASSIARLNTEAFF
TGTGCCAGTAGTATTGCCAGGCTGAACACTGAAGCTTTCTTT
>-|TRBJ2-1|once|TRBV2
CASSESPGIKYNEQFF
TGTGCCAGCAGTGAATCCCCAGGGATCAAATACAATGAGCAGTTCTTC
>-|TRBJ2-6|-|TRBV3-1/TRBV3-2
CASSQDHGRISSGANVLTF
TGTGCCAGCAGCCAAGATCACGGACGGATAAGCTCTGGGGCCAACGTCCTGACTTTC
>-|TRBJ1-6|-|TRBV28
CASSMPQGLFDSPLHF
TGTGCCAGCAGTATGCCCCAGGGTCTATTTGATTCACCCCTCCACTTT
>-|TRBJ1-4|-|TRBV6-5
CASSRRQALGEKLFF
TGTGCCAGCAGCCGGAGACAGGCCTTGGGTGAAAAACTGTTTTTT
>-|TRBJ1-5|many|TRBV7-8
CASSFLSQPQHF
TGTGCCAGCAGCTTCCTATCTCAGCCCCAGCATTTT
>-|TRBJ2-3|-|TRBV5-1
CASSLTLVTDTQYF
TGCGCCAGCAGCTTGACCCTAGTCACAGATACGCAGTATTTT
>TRBD1|TRBJ1-1|-|TRBV6-5
CASRRQGSTEAFF
TGTGCCAGCAGACGACAGGGTTCAACTGAAGCTTTCTTT
>-|TRBJ1-5|-|TRBV6-2/TRBV6-3
CASSYPGIRSNSQPQHF
TGTGCCAGCAGTTACCCAGGTATACGGTCGAATAGTCAGCCCCAGCATTTT
>-|TRBJ2-7|-|TRBV3-1/TRBV3-2
CASSQGPDGEQYF
TGTGCCAGCAGCCAAGGCCCAGACGGCGAGCAGTACTTC
>-|TRBJ2-1|-|TRBV7-3
CASSPHPGGIGYNEQFF
TGTGCCAGCAGCCCACACCCGGGCGGGATAGGATACAATGAGCAGTTCTTC
>-|TRBJ2-6|few|TRBV19
CASRGQGSAGANVLTF
TGTGCCAGTAGAGGGCAGGGAAGTGCTGGGGCCAACGTCCTGACTTTC
>TRBD1|TRBJ1-6|-|TRBV6-4
CASSAGQVNSPLHF
TGTGCCAGCAGTGCTGGACAGGTGAATTCACCCCTCCACTTT
>-|TRBJ1-4|-|TRBV16
CASSQSSQMGREKLFF
TGTGCCAGCAGCCAATCAAGCCAAATGGGGCGTGAAAAACTGTTTTTT
>TRBD2|TRBJ2-2|-|TRBV3-1/TRBV3-2
CASSHTSGVNTGELFF
TGTGCCAGCAGCCACACTAGCGGGGTCAACACCGGGGAGCTGTTTTTT
>-|TRBJ2-7|-|TRBV28
CASSFGHQGYEQYF
TGTGCCAGCAGTTTTGGCCACCAAGGCTACGAGCAGTACTTC
>-|TRBJ1-5|-|TRBV5-8
CASRPRVTQHF
TGTGCCAGCAGGCCCAGGGTAACCCAGCATTTT
>-|TRBJ2-1|-|TRBV24-1
CATSDFNYNEQFF
TGTGCCACCAGTGATTTTAATTACAATGAGCAGTTCTTC
>-|TRBJ2-3|-|TRBV7-8
CASSMGGWVHADTQYF
TGTGCCAGCAGCATGGGAGGTTGGGTGCATGCAGATACGCAGTATTTT
>-|TRBJ2-1|-|TRBV19
CATTGVAGNNEQFF
TGTGCCACCACAGGGGTAGCGGGAAACAATGAGCAGTTCTTC
>-|TRBJ1-1|-|TRBV9
CASSVDPGGTEAFF
TGTGCCAGCAGCGTGGACCCGGGGGGGACTGAAGCTTTCTTT
>-|TRBJ2-3|-|TRBV6-4
CASSEEQGRVDTQYF
TGTGCCAGCAGTGAGGAGCAGGGGCGTGTAGATACGCAGTATTTT
>-|TRBJ1-1|-|TRBV19
CASSIANSNTEAFF
TGTGCCAGTAGTATAGCTAACAGCAACACTGAAGCTTTCTTT
>-|TRBJ2-1|-|TRBV6-5
CASTRTAYNEQFF
TGTGCCAGCACTCGGACAGCATACAATGAGCAGTTCTTC
>-|TRBJ1-1|-|TRBV18
CASSPGRGAFF
TGTGCCAGCTCACCAGGCAGGGGAGCTTTCTTT
>-|TRBJ2-2|-|TRBV9
CASSAFADDTGELFF
TGTGCCAGCAGCGCCTTTGCAGACGACACCGGGGAGCTGTTTTTT
>TRBD1|TRBJ1-4|-|TRBV5-1
CASSMGQGVPNEKLFF
TGCGCCAGCAGCATGGGACAGGGGGTCCCTAATGAAAAACTGTTTTTT